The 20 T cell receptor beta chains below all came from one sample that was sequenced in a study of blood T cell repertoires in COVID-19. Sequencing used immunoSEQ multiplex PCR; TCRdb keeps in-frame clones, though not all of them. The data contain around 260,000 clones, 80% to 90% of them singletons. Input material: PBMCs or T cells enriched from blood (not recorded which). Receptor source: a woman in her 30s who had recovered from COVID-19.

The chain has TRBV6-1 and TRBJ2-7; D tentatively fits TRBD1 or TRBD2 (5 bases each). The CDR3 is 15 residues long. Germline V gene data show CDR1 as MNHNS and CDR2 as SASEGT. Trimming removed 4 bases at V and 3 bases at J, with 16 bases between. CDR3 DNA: TGTGCCAGCAGTGTAGCGAGGTGGGGCTACTACGAGCAGTACTTC. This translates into CASSVARWGYYEQYF.

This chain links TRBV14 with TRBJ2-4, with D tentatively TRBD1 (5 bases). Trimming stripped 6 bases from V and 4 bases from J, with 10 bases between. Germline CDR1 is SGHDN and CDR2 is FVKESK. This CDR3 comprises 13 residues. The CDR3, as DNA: TGTGCCAGCAGTGGACACAAAAAAAACATTCAGTACTTC. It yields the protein CASSGHKKNIQYF.

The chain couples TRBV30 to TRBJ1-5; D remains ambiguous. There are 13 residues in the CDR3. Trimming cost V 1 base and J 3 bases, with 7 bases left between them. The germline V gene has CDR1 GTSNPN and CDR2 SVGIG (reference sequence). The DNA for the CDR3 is TGTGCCTGGAGTGCAGGCTTCAATCAGCCCCAGCATTTT. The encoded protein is CAWSAGFNQPQHF.

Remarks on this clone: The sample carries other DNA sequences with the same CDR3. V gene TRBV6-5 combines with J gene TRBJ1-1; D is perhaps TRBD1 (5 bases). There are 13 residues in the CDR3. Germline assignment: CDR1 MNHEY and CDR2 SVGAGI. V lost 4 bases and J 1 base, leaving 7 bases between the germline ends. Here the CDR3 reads CASSLTGNTEAFF. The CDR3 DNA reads TGTGCCAGCAGTTTAACAGGGAACACTGAAGCTTTCTTT.

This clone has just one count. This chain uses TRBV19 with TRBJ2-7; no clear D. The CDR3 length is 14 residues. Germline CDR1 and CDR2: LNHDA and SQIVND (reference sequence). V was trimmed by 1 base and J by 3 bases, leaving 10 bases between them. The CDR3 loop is CASSIGGTHYEQYF. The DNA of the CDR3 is TGTGCCAGTAGTATAGGAGGAACCCACTACGAGCAGTACTTC.

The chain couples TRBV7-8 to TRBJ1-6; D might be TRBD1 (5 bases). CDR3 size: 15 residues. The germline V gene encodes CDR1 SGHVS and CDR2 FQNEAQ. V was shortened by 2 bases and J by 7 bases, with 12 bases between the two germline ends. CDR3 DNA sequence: TGTGCCAGCAGCTTACTGGGGGGAAGCAATTCACCCCTCCACTTT. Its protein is CASSLLGGSNSPLHF. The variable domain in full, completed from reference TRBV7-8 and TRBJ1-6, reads GAGVSQSPRYKVAKRGQDVALRCDPISGHVSLFWYQQALGQGPEFLTYFQNEAQLDKSGLPSDRFFAERPEGSVSTLKIQRTQQEDSAVYLCASSLLGGSNSPLHFGNGTRLTVT.

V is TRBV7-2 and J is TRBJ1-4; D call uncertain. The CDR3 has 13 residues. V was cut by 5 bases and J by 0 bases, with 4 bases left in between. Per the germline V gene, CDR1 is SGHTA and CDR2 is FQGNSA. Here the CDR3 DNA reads TGTGCCAGCAGCCCAACAACTAATGAAAAACTGTTTTTT. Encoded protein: CASSPTTNEKLFF.

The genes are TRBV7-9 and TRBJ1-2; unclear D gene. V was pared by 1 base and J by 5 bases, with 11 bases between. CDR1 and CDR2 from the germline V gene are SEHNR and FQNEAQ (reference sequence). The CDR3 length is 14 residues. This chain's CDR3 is CASSLGAAIYGYTF. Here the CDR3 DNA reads TGTGCCAGCAGCTTAGGGGCAGCCATTTATGGCTACACCTTC.

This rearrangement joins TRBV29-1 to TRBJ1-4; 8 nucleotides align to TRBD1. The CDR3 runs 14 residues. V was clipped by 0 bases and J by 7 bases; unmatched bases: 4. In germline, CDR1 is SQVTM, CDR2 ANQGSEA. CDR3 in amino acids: CSVEDGQGGEKLFF. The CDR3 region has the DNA TGCAGCGTTGAAGACGGACAGGGAGGTGAAAAACTGTTTTTT.

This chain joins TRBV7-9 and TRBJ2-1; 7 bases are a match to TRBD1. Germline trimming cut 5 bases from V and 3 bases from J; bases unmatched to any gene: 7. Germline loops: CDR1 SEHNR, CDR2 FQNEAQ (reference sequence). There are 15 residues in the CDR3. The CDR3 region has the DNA TGTGCCAGCAGCCAAAGACAGGGTAACTACAATGAGCAGTTCTTC. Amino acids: CASSQRQGNYNEQFF.

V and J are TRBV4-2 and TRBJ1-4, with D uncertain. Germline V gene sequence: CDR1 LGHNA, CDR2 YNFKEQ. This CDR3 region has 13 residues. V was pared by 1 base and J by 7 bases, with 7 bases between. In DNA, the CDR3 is TGTGCCAGCAGCCAAGGAATACTTGAAAAACTGTTTTTT. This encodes CASSQGILEKLFF.

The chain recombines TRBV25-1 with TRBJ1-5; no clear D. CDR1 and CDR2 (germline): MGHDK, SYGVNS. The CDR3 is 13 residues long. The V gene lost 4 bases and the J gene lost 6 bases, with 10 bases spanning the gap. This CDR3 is CASSVGEGQPQHF. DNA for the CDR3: TGTGCCAGCAGTGTTGGAGAGGGTCAGCCCCAGCATTTT.

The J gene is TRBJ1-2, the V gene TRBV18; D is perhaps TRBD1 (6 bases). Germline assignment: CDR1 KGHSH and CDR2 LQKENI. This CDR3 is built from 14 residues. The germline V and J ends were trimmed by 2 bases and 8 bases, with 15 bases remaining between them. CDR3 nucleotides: TGTGCCAGCTCACCAAAGACAGGTGAATCAGGCTACACCTTC. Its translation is CASSPKTGESGYTF.

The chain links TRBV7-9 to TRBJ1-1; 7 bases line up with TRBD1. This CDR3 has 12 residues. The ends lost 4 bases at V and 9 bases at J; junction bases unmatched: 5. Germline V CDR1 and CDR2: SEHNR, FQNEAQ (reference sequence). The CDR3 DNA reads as TGTGCCAGCAGCTCCGACAGGGTCCAAGCTTTCTTT. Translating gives CASSSDRVQAFF.

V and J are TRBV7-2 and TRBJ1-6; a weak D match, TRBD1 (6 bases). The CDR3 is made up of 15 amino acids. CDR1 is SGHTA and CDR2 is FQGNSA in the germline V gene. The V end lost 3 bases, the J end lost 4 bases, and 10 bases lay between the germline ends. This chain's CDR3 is CASSFLGQYNSPLHF. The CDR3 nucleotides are TGTGCCAGCAGCTTCCTCGGACAGTATAATTCACCCCTCCACTTT. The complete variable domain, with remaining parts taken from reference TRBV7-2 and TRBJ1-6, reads GAGVSQSPSNKVTEKGKDVELRCDPISGHTALYWYRQSLGQGLEFLIYFQGNSAPDKSGLPSDRFSAERTGGSVSTLTIQRTQQEDSAVYLCASSFLGQYNSPLHFGNGTRLTVT.

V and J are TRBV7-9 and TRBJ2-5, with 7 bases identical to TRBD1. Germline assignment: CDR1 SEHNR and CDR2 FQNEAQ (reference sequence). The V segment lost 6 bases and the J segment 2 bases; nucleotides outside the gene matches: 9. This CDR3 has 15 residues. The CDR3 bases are TGTGCCAGCAGACCCTCCTCGGGACAGCAAGAGACCCAGTACTTC. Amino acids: CASRPSSGQQETQYF.

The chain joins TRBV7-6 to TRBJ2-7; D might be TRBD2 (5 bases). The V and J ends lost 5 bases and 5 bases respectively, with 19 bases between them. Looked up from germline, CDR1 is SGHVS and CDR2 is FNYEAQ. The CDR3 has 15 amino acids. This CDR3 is CASSPTGNSAHEQYF. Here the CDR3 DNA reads TGTGCCAGCAGCCCCACCGGGAACAGCGCCCACGAGCAGTACTTC.

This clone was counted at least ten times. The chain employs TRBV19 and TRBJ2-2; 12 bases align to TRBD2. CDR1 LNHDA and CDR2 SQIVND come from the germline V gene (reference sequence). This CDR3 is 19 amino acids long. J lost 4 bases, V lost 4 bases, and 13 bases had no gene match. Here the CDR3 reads CASSNPSGLAGGSTGELFF. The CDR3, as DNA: TGTGCCAGTAGTAACCCCTCGGGGCTAGCGGGAGGGAGCACCGGGGAGCTGTTTTTT.

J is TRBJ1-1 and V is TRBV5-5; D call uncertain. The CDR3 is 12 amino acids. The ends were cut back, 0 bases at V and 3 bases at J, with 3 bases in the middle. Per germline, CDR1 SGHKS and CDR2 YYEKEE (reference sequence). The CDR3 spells CASSLGDTEAFF. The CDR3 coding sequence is TGTGCCAGCAGCTTGGGAGACACTGAAGCTTTCTTT.

This CDR3 reads CASNQRPTDTQYF. CDR3 sequence (DNA): TGTGCCAGCAATCAGCGACCCACAGATACGCAGTATTTT. This rearrangement joins TRBV3-1 (or the pseudogene TRBV3-2) to TRBJ2-3, with D unresolved. The CDR3 is 13 amino acids. The V gene lost 7 bases and the J gene lost 2 bases, with 10 bases spanning the gap. Germline-derived CDR1 and CDR2 are LGHDT and YNNKEL (reference sequence).